One sample yielded the 16 T cell receptor beta chains listed below, sequenced in a study of T-cell reconstitution after alpha-beta-depleted transplantation in children. Unique molecular identifiers were used in preparing the TCRbeta library. TCRdb called the PCR reads again in MiXCR, with one record for every CDR3 protein. The sample lists hundreds of thousands of distinct CDR3 sequences; roughly 15% were seen once. The sample consisted of PBMCs from the stem cell graft donor, taken from the stem cell graft. The receptor source for this set is a human donor who donated a stem cell graft to a child with acute myeloid leukemia.

At least ten counts were recorded for this clonotype. The V and J genes are TRBV29-1 and TRBJ2-3; D gene ambiguous. CDR3 length: 14 amino acids. Between the trimmed V and J ends, which lost 1 base and 1 base, there was a span of 9 bases. Germline-derived CDR1 and CDR2 are SQVTM and ANQGSEA. The CDR3 coding sequence is TGCAGCGTTGAAGGGTCCGGAGGCACAGATACGCAGTATTTT. The encoded protein is CSVEGSGGTDTQYF.

This rearrangement joins TRBV30 to TRBJ1-2; D unresolved. This CDR3 is built from 13 residues. V was cut by 3 bases and J by 2 bases, with 10 bases left in between. Germline lookup yields CDR1 GTSNPN and CDR2 SVGIG (reference sequence). CDR3 nucleotides: TGTGCCTGGAGAAGCATGGGGAACTATGGCTACACCTTC. The encoded protein is CAWRSMGNYGYTF.

This clonotype was detected many times. This chain links TRBV20-1 with TRBJ2-7; 8 nucleotides agree with TRBD2. Germline V gene lookup returns CDR1 DFQATT and CDR2 SNEGSKA (reference sequence). The J segment lost 3 bases and the V segment lost 4 bases, leaving 14 bases of the junction unmatched. CDR3 size: 16 residues. For the CDR3, the DNA is TGCAGTGCTATCCGATCTAGCGGGTCGAACATCTACGAGCAGTACTTC. Amino acid sequence: CSAIRSSGSNIYEQYF.

This chain connects TRBV12-2 to TRBJ1-5; the D segment call TRBD1 is taken from the table without a DNA check. TRBV12-2 is annotated as a pseudogene. The CDR3 consists of 13 residues. The CDR3 bases are TGTGCAAGTCGCCACTCCGGGGGTACGCCCCAGCATTTT. Its protein is CASRHSGGTPQHF.

The sample holds a few counts of this clonotype. This chain joins TRBV21-1 and TRBJ2-7; the table calls TRBD1, which could not be checked here. TRBV21-1 is a documented pseudogene. There are 14 residues in the CDR3. The CDR3 reads CASVGTSKPYEQYV. DNA for the CDR3: TGTGCCAGCGTCGGGACATCTAAACCCTACGAGCAGTACGTC.

This clonotype was seen at least ten times. V and J are TRBV12-3 or TRBV12-4 and TRBJ1-1, with 7 positions matching TRBD1. V lost 3 bases, J lost 0 bases, and 10 bases stayed unmatched. CDR3 size: 17 residues. The CDR3 DNA follows: TGTGCCAGCAGTTTTCAAGGGGGCCTCGACATGAACACTGAAGCTTTCTTT. It specifies CASSFQGGLDMNTEAFF.

This clonotype was counted between two and nine times. This chain joins TRBV27 and TRBJ2-3; D tentatively fits TRBD1 or TRBD2 (5 bases each). The germline gives CDR1 MNHEY, CDR2 SMNVEV (reference sequence). This CDR3 contains 17 residues. The V and J ends lost 2 bases and 4 bases respectively, with 19 bases between them. The CDR3 region is CASSLRLGPTPADTQYF. The CDR3 DNA reads TGTGCCAGCAGTTTAAGGCTGGGACCGACACCGGCAGATACGCAGTATTTT.

Concerning this clonotype: A read error may account for a junction end that differs from germline. The chain carries TRBV5-1 and TRBJ1-1; tentative D call: TRBD1 (6 bases). Germline CDR1 reads SGHRS; CDR2 reads YFSETQ. The CDR3 contains 13 residues. CDR3 sequence (DNA): TGCGCCAGCAGCCAGAAGAGGGACACTGACGCTTTCTTT. This codes for CASSQKRDTDAFF.

V is TRBV6-2 or TRBV6-3 and J is TRBJ2-1; D gene uncertain. CDR1 is MNHEY, CDR2 SVGEGT, per germline. Deletions cut 6 bases from V and 4 bases from J, with 10 bases between. The CDR3 has 13 amino acids. CDR3 loop: CASSTTRYNEQFF. The CDR3 bases are TGTGCCAGCAGCACCACCCGTTACAATGAGCAGTTCTTC.

The chain uses TRBV7-2 and TRBJ1-2; TRBD1 aligns across 7 bases. This CDR3 has 14 amino acids. In germline, CDR1 is SGHTA, CDR2 FQGNSA. V gave up 4 bases and J gave up 8 bases; unmatched junction bases: 10. The CDR3 nucleotides are TGTGCCAGCAGCTGGGGACAGCCGCCGCGCGGCTACACCTTC. Amino acids: CASSWGQPPRGYTF.

The V call is TRBV5-1, the J call TRBJ2-5, with D hard to call. V was clipped by 4 bases and J by 2 bases, with 12 bases between them. The germline gives CDR1 SGHRS, CDR2 YFSETQ. There are 14 residues in the CDR3. The CDR3 coding sequence is TGCGCCAGCAGCCAGCCTGACCCTCAAGAGACCCAGTACTTC. Encoded protein: CASSQPDPQETQYF.

V is TRBV6-1 and J is TRBJ2-3, with a weak D call TRBD2 (5 bases). The V gene lost 0 bases and the J gene lost 9 bases, with 10 bases spanning the gap. The V gene's germline CDR1 is MNHNS and CDR2 SASEGT. The CDR3 is 13 residues long. The DNA of the CDR3 is TGTGCCAGCAGTGAAGCGAGGGATAGCACGCAGTATTTT. As protein: CASSEARDSTQYF.

This rearrangement joins TRBV7-2 to TRBJ1-6; D remains ambiguous. Trimming pared 1 base from V and 10 bases from J, leaving 14 bases between. The CDR3 totals 15 residues. From germline, CDR1 is SGHTA and CDR2 FQGNSA. CDR3 sequence (DNA): TGTGCCAGCAGCTTAGTTGGGGTGCCGGGGTCACCCCTCCACTTT. Translated, it gives CASSLVGVPGSPLHF. The full variable domain, completed using reference TRBV7-2 and TRBJ1-6, is GAGVSQSPSNKVTEKGKDVELRCDPISGHTALYWYRQSLGQGLEFLIYFQGNSAPDKSGLPSDRFSAERTGGSVSTLTIQRTQQEDSAVYLCASSLVGVPGSPLHFGNGTRLTVT.

This clonotype was found many times. The genes are TRBV4-3 and TRBJ2-2; no clear D. Germline CDR1 and CDR2: LGHNA and YSLEER. The CDR3 consists of 15 residues. V lost 4 bases and J 7 bases, leaving 16 bases between the germline ends. The CDR3 spells CASSPKGNLNGELFF. The CDR3 DNA reads TGCGCCAGCAGCCCCAAGGGCAACCTGAACGGGGAGCTGTTTTTT.

This clonotype came up many times. The chain uses TRBV20-1 and TRBJ1-6; D possibly corresponds to TRBD1 (6 bases). The CDR3 is 14 residues long. In germline, CDR1 is DFQATT, CDR2 SNEGSKA (reference sequence). V was cut by 1 base and J by 5 bases, with 9 bases left in between. In DNA, the CDR3 is TGCAGTGCTAGAGTGCCAGGGGATAATTCACCCCTCCACTTT. Encoded protein: CSARVPGDNSPLHF.

Only a few counts were recorded for this clonotype. In nucleotides, the CDR3 is TGTGCCAGTAGTAATGGTATTTATGGCTACACCTTC. Translated, it gives CASSNGIYGYTF. This chain uses TRBV19 with TRBJ1-2; D remains unclear. V gave up 4 bases and J gave up 5 bases, with 8 bases separating them. Germline CDR1 and CDR2: LNHDA and SQIVND (reference sequence). The CDR3 has 12 amino acids. The variable domain in full, with the rest retrieved from reference TRBV19 and TRBJ1-2, is DGGITQSPKYLFRKEGQNVTLSCEQNLNHDAMYWYRQDPGQGLRLIYYSQIVNDFQKGDIAEGYSVSREKKESFPLTVTSAQKNPTAFYLCASSNGIYGYTFGSGTRLTVV.